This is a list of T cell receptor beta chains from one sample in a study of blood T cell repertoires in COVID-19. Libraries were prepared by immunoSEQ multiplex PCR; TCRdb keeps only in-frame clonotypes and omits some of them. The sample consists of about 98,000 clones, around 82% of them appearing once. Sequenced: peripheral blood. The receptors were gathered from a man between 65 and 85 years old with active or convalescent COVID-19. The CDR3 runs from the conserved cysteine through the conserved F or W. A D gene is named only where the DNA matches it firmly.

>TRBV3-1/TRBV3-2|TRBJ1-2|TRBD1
CASSQGGGGYTF
TGTGCCAGCAGCCAAGGAGGGGGCGGCTACACCTTC
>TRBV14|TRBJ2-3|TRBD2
CASSQGRDYRTDTQYF
TGTGCCAGCAGCCAAGGAAGGGACTATCGCACAGATACGCAGTATTTT
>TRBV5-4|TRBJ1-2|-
CASSLQGNYGYTF
TGTGCCAGCAGCTTGCAGGGAAACTATGGCTACACCTTC
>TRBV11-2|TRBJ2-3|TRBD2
CASSLLAGNTDTQYF
TGTGCCAGCAGCCTACTAGCGGGTAACACAGATACGCAGTATTTT
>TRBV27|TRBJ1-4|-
CASSPGLRVSRNNEKLFF
TGTGCCAGCAGTCCGGGACTCAGGGTATCGAGGAATAATGAAAAACTGTTTTTT
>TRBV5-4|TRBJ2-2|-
CASSLASKFTGELFF
TGTGCCAGCAGCTTGGCTAGCAAGTTCACCGGGGAGCTGTTTTTT
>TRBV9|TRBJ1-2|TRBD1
CASSEGQGGLIGYTF
TGTGCCAGCAGCGAGGGACAGGGGGGACTGATTGGCTACACCTTC
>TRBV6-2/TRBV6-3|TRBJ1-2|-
CASSSNRSTRRGNYGYTF
TGTGCCAGCAGTTCGAACAGGAGTACCCGACGAGGCAACTATGGCTACACCTTC
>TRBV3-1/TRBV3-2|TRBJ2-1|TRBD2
CASSQDRRLAGYNEQFF
TGTGCCAGCAGCCAAGATAGGAGACTAGCGGGGTACAATGAGCAGTTCTTC
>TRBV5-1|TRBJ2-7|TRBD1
CASSPRTGVGEQYF
TGCGCCAGCAGCCCACGGACAGGGGTTGGCGAGCAGTACTTC
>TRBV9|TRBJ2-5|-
CASSRTGLQETQYF
TGTGCCAGCAGCCGTACAGGGCTCCAAGAGACCCAGTACTTC